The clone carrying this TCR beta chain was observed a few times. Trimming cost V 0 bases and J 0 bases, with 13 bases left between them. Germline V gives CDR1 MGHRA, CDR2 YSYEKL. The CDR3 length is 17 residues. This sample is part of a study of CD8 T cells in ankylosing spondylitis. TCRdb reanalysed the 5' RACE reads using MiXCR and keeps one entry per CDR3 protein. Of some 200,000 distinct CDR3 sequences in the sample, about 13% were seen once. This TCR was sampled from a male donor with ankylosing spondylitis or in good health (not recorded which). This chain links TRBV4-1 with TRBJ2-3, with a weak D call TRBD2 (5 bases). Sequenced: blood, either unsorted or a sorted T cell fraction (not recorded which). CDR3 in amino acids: CASSQDWRAASTDTQYF. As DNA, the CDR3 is TGCGCCAGCAGCCAAGATTGGCGGGCGGCAAGCACAGATACGCAGTATTTT.